Each of the 21 T cell receptor beta chains below was sequenced from the same sample in a study of blood T cell repertoires in COVID-19. Clones were read by immunoSEQ multiplex PCR, and TCRdb kept only the in-frame ones, dropping some. The sample lists some 340,000 clones, around four fifths occurring once. Input material: peripheral blood. These receptors were taken from a man younger than 45 with active or convalescent COVID-19.

The chain carries TRBV4-1 and TRBJ2-3; the match to TRBD1 covers 7 bases. V gave up 0 bases and J gave up 0 bases; unmatched junction bases: 9. The CDR3 consists of 18 residues. The germline V gene has CDR1 MGHRA and CDR2 YSYEKL. The chain's CDR3 is CASSQDGGSDRSTDTQYF. As DNA, the CDR3 is TGCGCCAGCAGCCAAGATGGGGGATCGGACAGGAGCACAGATACGCAGTATTTT.

The chain carries TRBV29-1 and TRBJ1-1; D might be TRBD1 (5 bases). Looked up from germline, CDR1 is SQVTM and CDR2 is ANQGSEA. The CDR3 totals 13 residues. With 6 bases removed from V and 3 bases from J, the gap between germline ends came to 14 bases. This CDR3 reads CSVAQGYDTEAFF. The CDR3 DNA is TGCAGCGTCGCCCAGGGATATGACACTGAAGCTTTCTTT.

J is TRBJ1-2 and V is TRBV21-1; the table's D call of TRBD1 was not tested on the DNA. TRBV21-1 constitutes a pseudogene. The CDR3 length is 16 residues. The CDR3 DNA reads TGTGCCAGCATCGACCCCCCGGGACAGTACTTCTATGGCTACACCTTC. This translates into CASIDPPGQYFYGYTF.

The table lists this clone with a few counts. The chain combines TRBV4-1 with TRBJ2-5; TRBD2 aligns across 11 bases. CDR3 size: 18 residues. The V and J ends lost 0 bases and 1 base, in that order; junction bases with no gene match: 7. Germline V lookup: CDR1 MGHRA, CDR2 YSYEKL. The CDR3 bases are TGCGCCAGCAGCCAAGATATTGGTCTAGCGGGGGGCCAAGAGACCCAGTACTTC. It is translated as CASSQDIGLAGGQETQYF.

The chain carries TRBV7-9 and TRBJ2-1; the D gene is possibly TRBD2 (6 bases). CDR3 size: 16 residues. Germline CDR1 and CDR2: SEHNR and FQNEAQ (reference sequence). V was trimmed by 3 bases and J by 0 bases, leaving 12 bases between them. CDR3: CASSFGGSSSYNEQFF. CDR3 nucleotide sequence: TGTGCCAGCAGCTTTGGGGGGTCTAGCTCCTACAATGAGCAGTTCTTC.

The rearrangement uses TRBV6-5 and TRBJ2-7, with 9 positions matching TRBD1. The V gene's germline CDR1 is MNHEY and CDR2 SVGAGI. The CDR3 spans 14 residues. Unmatched junction bases numbered 9, after V lost 6 bases and J lost 6 bases. The CDR3 protein is CASRLQGAWGEQYF. The CDR3 bases are TGTGCCAGCAGACTACAGGGGGCGTGGGGCGAGCAGTACTTC.

This clone occurred a few times. V usage is TRBV19 and J usage is TRBJ1-2; possibly TRBD1 for D (6 bases). Germline V gene sequence: CDR1 LNHDA, CDR2 SQIVND (reference sequence). This CDR3 region has 14 residues. V was clipped by 2 bases and J by 6 bases, with 13 bases between them. CDR3 coding DNA: TGTGCCAGTAGTATAAACAGGGATCGCCATGGCTACACCTTC. This translates into CASSINRDRHGYTF.

This clone came up many times. The chain joins TRBV21-1 to TRBJ2-7; TRBD2, as called in the table, went unchecked against the DNA. TRBV21-1 is termed a pseudogene. This CDR3 comprises 16 residues. Written as DNA, the CDR3 is TGTGCCAGCAGCAAAGGGACTAGCGGGAGTGCGAACGAGCAGTACTTC. Translation gives CASSKGTSGSANEQYF.

The chain recombines TRBV28 with TRBJ1-5; no definite D call. The CDR3 is 13 residues long. V was pared by 3 bases and J by 1 base, with 4 bases between. Germline CDR1 and CDR2: MDHEN and SYDVKM. The CDR3 sequence is CASSLGSNQPQHF. As DNA, the CDR3 is TGTGCCAGCAGTTTGGGCAGCAATCAGCCCCAGCATTTT. Based on the CDR3 plus reference TRBV28 and TRBJ1-5, the full variable domain is DVKVTQSSRYLVKRTGEKVFLECVQDMDHENMFWYRQDPGLGLRLIYFSYDVKMKEKGDIPEGYSVSREKKERFSLILESASTNQTSMYLCASSLGSNQPQHFGDGTRLSIL.

Only one count was recorded for this clone. This chain links TRBV7-2 with TRBJ2-3, with D unresolved. V dropped 1 base and J dropped 1 base, with 6 bases sitting between them. Germline CDR1 reads SGHTA; CDR2 reads FQGNSA. The CDR3 length is 14 residues. CDR3 nucleotide sequence: TGTGCCAGCAGCTTAGTCCGGGGCACAGATACGCAGTATTTT. This gives the protein CASSLVRGTDTQYF.

The CDR3 DNA reads as TGTGCCAGCAGTTACTCGGGCAGGGAGGGCTCGGACACCATATATTTT. It codes for CASSYSGREGSDTIYF. The chain carries TRBV6-5 and TRBJ1-3, with D tentatively TRBD1 (5 bases). Trimming pared 0 bases from V and 8 bases from J, leaving 17 bases between. The CDR3 consists of 16 residues. Per germline, CDR1 MNHEY and CDR2 SVGAGI.

The chain couples TRBV18 to TRBJ1-2; D gene ambiguous. CDR1 and CDR2 (germline): KGHSH, LQKENI. There are 12 residues in the CDR3. Trimming stripped 6 bases from V and 5 bases from J, with 10 bases between. The DNA of the CDR3 is TGTGCCAGCTCCCCGTCCTCGTATGGCTACACCTTC. Amino acids: CASSPSSYGYTF.

This chain connects TRBV19 to TRBJ2-3; 12 nucleotides match TRBD2. There are 19 residues in the CDR3. Trimming removed 3 bases from V and 7 bases from J; junction bases left unmatched: 17. Germline lookup yields CDR1 LNHDA and CDR2 SQIVND (reference sequence). This chain's CDR3 is CASSIGPPPGLAGRHTQYF. CDR3 in DNA: TGTGCCAGTAGTATTGGGCCCCCACCGGGACTAGCGGGCCGCCATACGCAGTATTTT.

The chain is built from TRBV7-9 and TRBJ2-1, with 12 bases aligning to TRBD2. Germline V gives CDR1 SEHNR, CDR2 FQNEAQ (reference sequence). The CDR3 loop spans 15 amino acids. V gave up 3 bases and J gave up 7 bases; unmatched junction bases: 4. In DNA form, the CDR3 reads TGTGCCAGCAGCTTTCTAGCGGGAGGGAGTAATGAGCAGTTCTTC. It encodes CASSFLAGGSNEQFF.

V and J are TRBV11-3 and TRBJ2-7; a weak D match, TRBD2 (7 bases). The germline V gene encodes CDR1 SGHNT and CDR2 YENEEA. V lost 5 bases, J lost 7 bases, and 15 bases lay in between. This CDR3 spans 13 amino acids. CDR3: CASSPGAGDEQYF. The CDR3 DNA reads TGTGCCAGCAGCCCAGGGGCGGGAGATGAGCAGTACTTC.

There are a few counts of this clone. This specimen includes other DNA sequences encoding the same CDR3. The V and J genes are TRBV5-1 and TRBJ1-2; 7 bases are a match to TRBD1. The CDR3 contains 13 residues. Looked up from germline, CDR1 is SGHRS and CDR2 is YFSETQ. The V and J ends lost 0 bases and 6 bases, in that order; junction bases with no gene match: 2. CDR3 nucleotide sequence: TGCGCCAGCAGCTTGGAGACAGGGAATGGCTACACCTTC. Its translation is CASSLETGNGYTF.

The rearrangement uses TRBV7-9 and TRBJ1-2; 9 bases align to TRBD1. The trim removed 3 bases at V and 5 bases at J, leaving 4 bases unmatched. Germline V lookup: CDR1 SEHNR, CDR2 FQNEAQ (reference sequence). CDR3 size: 14 residues. CDR3 in amino acids: CASSFRDRAYGYTF. CDR3 coding DNA: TGTGCCAGCAGCTTTCGGGACAGGGCTTATGGCTACACCTTC.

The chain couples TRBV11-1 to TRBJ2-1; 9 nucleotides align to TRBD1. In germline, CDR1 is SGHAT, CDR2 FQDESV (reference sequence). This CDR3 comprises 14 residues. V trimming: 10 bases; J trimming: 2 bases; junction bases outside the gene matches: 6. CDR3 sequence: CATVGQGPYNEQFF. DNA of the CDR3: TGTGCCACGGTCGGACAGGGGCCCTACAATGAGCAGTTCTTC.

V usage is TRBV11-3 and J usage is TRBJ2-1; 10 bases fit TRBD2. This CDR3 contains 16 residues. Germline trimming cut 6 bases from V and 2 bases from J; bases unmatched to any gene: 7. Per the germline V gene, CDR1 is SGHNT and CDR2 is YENEEA. CDR3 nucleotides: TGTGCCAGCAGTGGGAGTAGCGGGGGGACCTACAATGAGCAGTTCTTC. Protein: CASSGSSGGTYNEQFF.

The V call is TRBV4-3, the J call TRBJ2-5, with TRBD1 identical over 7 bases. Germline V gives CDR1 LGHNA, CDR2 YSLEER. Losses at the gene ends were 4 bases for V and 5 bases for J; bases not matched to a gene: 7. The CDR3 has 14 residues. The CDR3 sequence is CASSRTQGSETQYF. As DNA, the CDR3 is TGCGCCAGCAGCCGCACACAGGGGTCGGAGACCCAGTACTTC.

This chain uses TRBV3-1 (or the pseudogene TRBV3-2) with TRBJ1-1; the D gene is possibly TRBD1 (6 bases). V lost 3 bases, J lost 7 bases, and 18 bases lay in between. CDR3 length: 15 residues. Germline CDR1 LGHDT, CDR2 YNNKEL (reference sequence). The CDR3 region is CASSQPIPGQIEAFF. The CDR3 bases are TGTGCCAGCAGCCAGCCTATTCCGGGACAAATTGAAGCTTTCTTT.